The 25 T cell receptor beta chains given below trace back to one sample, sequenced in a study of long-term antiretroviral therapy in people with HIV. At the survey level, the v3.0 immunoSEQ assay was run. Some clones are missing from TCRdb's copy, which holds only in-frame ones; the method was immunoSEQ multiplex PCR. The sample yields 25,000 to 35,000 clones, about 95% seen once. The sequencing here drew on unsorted PBMCs, taken 5.3 years after starting antiretroviral therapy. Every receptor here comes from a man aged 30-40 years with HIV.

The chain carries TRBV9 and TRBJ1-1; D gene unclear. CDR1 is SGDLS and CDR2 is YYNGEE in the germline V gene. The length of the CDR3 is 13 residues. V was trimmed by 3 bases and J by 7 bases, leaving 13 bases between them. The CDR3 DNA follows: TGTGCCAGCAGCGAGACCGCCGGGGTTGAAGCTTTCTTT. As protein: CASSETAGVEAFF.

This chain joins TRBV4-3 and TRBJ1-5; 7 bases align to TRBD1. Per the germline V gene, CDR1 is LGHNA and CDR2 is YSLEER. The CDR3 is 17 amino acids. The ends lost 0 bases at V and 4 bases at J; junction bases unmatched: 9. The DNA of the CDR3 is TGCGCCAGCAGCCAAGACCTGGGACAGAGGGGAAATCAGCCCCAGCATTTT. It is translated as CASSQDLGQRGNQPQHF.

This clone was picked up one time. The CDR3, as DNA: TGTGCCAGCAGGGGCAGAACAGATACGCAGTATTTT. It encodes CASRGRTDTQYF. The chain carries TRBV6-5 and TRBJ2-3; no firm D call. This CDR3 is 12 amino acids long. Germline V gene lookup returns CDR1 MNHEY and CDR2 SVGAGI. V lost 6 bases and J 3 bases, leaving 7 bases between the germline ends.

The chain combines TRBV9 with TRBJ1-1, with 7 bases identical to TRBD1. J lost 0 bases, V lost 0 bases, and 2 bases had no gene match. Germline V gene lookup returns CDR1 SGDLS and CDR2 YYNGEE. The CDR3 runs 15 residues. CDR3 region: CASSVEGAMNTEAFF. The CDR3, as DNA: TGTGCCAGCAGCGTAGAGGGGGCCATGAACACTGAAGCTTTCTTT.

CDR3 sequence (DNA): TGTGCCAGCAGCGTAGGGGACAGTCCTAACTATGGCTACACCTTC. Its protein product is CASSVGDSPNYGYTF. The V and J genes are TRBV9 and TRBJ1-2; 7 bases line up with TRBD1. This CDR3 is 15 amino acids long. J lost 0 bases, V lost 0 bases, and 2 bases had no gene match. From germline, CDR1 is SGDLS and CDR2 YYNGEE. Complete variable domain (other parts from reference TRBV9 and TRBJ1-2): DSGVTQTPKHLITATGQRVTLRCSPRSGDLSVYWYQQSLDQGLQFLIQYYNGEERAKGNILERFSAQQFPDLHSELNLSSLELGDSALYFCASSVGDSPNYGYTFGSGTRLTVV.

The chain recombines TRBV10-3 with TRBJ1-1; TRBD1 agrees at 8 bases. Trimming took 4 bases from V and 3 from J; bases not matched to a gene: 7. The CDR3 spans 15 residues. Germline V gene lookup returns CDR1 ENHRY and CDR2 SYGVKD. The chain's CDR3 is CAISGMQGAYTEAFF. The CDR3 coding sequence is TGTGCCATCAGTGGGATGCAGGGGGCGTACACTGAAGCTTTCTTT.

This chain joins TRBV28 and TRBJ1-5; 9 positions agree with TRBD1. The J segment lost 5 bases and the V segment lost 4 bases, leaving 6 bases of the junction unmatched. CDR1 is MDHEN and CDR2 is SYDVKM in the germline V gene. CDR3 length: 15 amino acids. The CDR3 sequence is CASSSSGTGYQPQHF. CDR3 bases: TGTGCCAGCAGTTCGTCCGGGACAGGGTATCAGCCCCAGCATTTT.

This sequence joins TRBV5-6 and TRBJ1-4; D may be TRBD1 (5 bases). Germline V gives CDR1 SGHDT, CDR2 YYEEEE. V dropped 6 bases and J dropped 4 bases, with 16 bases sitting between them. The CDR3 has 15 amino acids. CDR3 amino acids: CASTRGLGGNEKLFF. The CDR3 region has the DNA TGTGCCAGCACCCGAGGGCTCGGGGGTAATGAAAAACTGTTTTTT.

This chain connects TRBV6-1 to TRBJ1-5; D not certain. V was pared by 10 bases and J by 3 bases, with 4 bases between. CDR1 MNHNS and CDR2 SASEGT come from the germline V gene. The CDR3 sequence is 10 residues long. The CDR3 region has the DNA TGTGCCACGGACAATCAGCCCCAGCATTTT. It encodes CATDNQPQHF.

J is TRBJ1-2 and V is TRBV7-9, with a tentative D call TRBD1 (6 bases). The CDR3 is 13 amino acids. Germline CDR1 reads SEHNR; CDR2 reads FQNEAQ (reference sequence). Trimming cost V 5 bases and J 3 bases, with 10 bases left between them. The CDR3 loop reads CASSSRGDYGYTF. In DNA form, the CDR3 reads TGTGCCAGCAGCAGCAGGGGCGACTATGGCTACACCTTC.

The chain has TRBV5-6 and TRBJ1-2, with a weak D call TRBD1 (5 bases). The germline V gene encodes CDR1 SGHDT and CDR2 YYEEEE. This CDR3 has 14 residues. V lost 5 bases and J lost 2, with 13 bases in between. CDR3 protein: CASRRNRGNYGYTF. CDR3 nucleotide sequence: TGTGCCAGCAGACGTAATAGGGGAAACTATGGCTACACCTTC.

The V and J genes are TRBV27 and TRBJ1-1; D gene unclear. CDR3 length: 13 residues. The germline gives CDR1 MNHEY, CDR2 SMNVEV (reference sequence). V lost 0 bases and J lost 3, with 5 bases in between. CDR3 DNA sequence: TGTGCCAGCAGTTTATCGCAGTACACTGAAGCTTTCTTT. It is translated as CASSLSQYTEAFF.

The genes are TRBV9 and TRBJ2-5; tentative D call: TRBD1 (6 bases). Germline V gives CDR1 SGDLS, CDR2 YYNGEE. V lost 5 bases and J lost 5, with 10 bases in between. The CDR3 covers 12 residues. This chain's CDR3 is CASRGAAETQYF. CDR3 DNA sequence: TGTGCCAGCAGGGGGGCCGCGGAGACCCAGTACTTC. The full variable domain, its missing parts supplied by reference TRBV9 and TRBJ2-5, is DSGVTQTPKHLITATGQRVTLRCSPRSGDLSVYWYQQSLDQGLQFLIQYYNGEERAKGNILERFSAQQFPDLHSELNLSSLELGDSALYFCASRGAAETQYFGPGTRLLVL.

The chain recombines TRBV6-5 with TRBJ1-1, with D uncertain. The CDR3 has 11 amino acids. V was pared by 6 bases and J by 4 bases, with 6 bases between. Germline V gene sequence: CDR1 MNHEY, CDR2 SVGAGI. The CDR3 DNA reads as TGTGCCAGCAGGGGAGCCACTGAAGCTTTCTTT. It specifies CASRGATEAFF.

This clone was counted only a few times. V usage is TRBV4-1 and J usage is TRBJ1-2, with a possible D match to TRBD1 (6 bases). V was clipped by 4 bases and J by 4 bases, with 19 bases between them. The CDR3 runs to 16 residues. The germline CDR1 and CDR2 sequences are MGHRA and YSYEKL. The CDR3, as DNA: TGCGCCAGCAGCCCTAGGACAGTCCCCTCGGGCTATGGCTACACCTTC. This translates into CASSPRTVPSGYGYTF.

This clone was detected only once. The chain is built from TRBV30 and TRBJ2-2; D might be TRBD2 (5 bases). Germline V gene lookup returns CDR1 GTSNPN and CDR2 SVGIG (reference sequence). The CDR3 is 14 residues long. The V end was cut by 5 bases, the J end by 0 bases, with 10 bases between. The CDR3 bases are TGTGCCTGGGGACCGGGAACGAACACCGGGGAGCTGTTTTTT. Amino acids: CAWGPGTNTGELFF.

The V call is TRBV4-1, the J call TRBJ2-3; possibly TRBD1 or TRBD2 for D (5 bases each). This CDR3 spans 12 amino acids. Germline CDR1 MGHRA, CDR2 YSYEKL. Trimming took 3 bases from V and 5 from J, leaving 6 bases between them. The CDR3 sequence is CASSQGVDTQYF. The CDR3 DNA reads TGCGCCAGCAGCCAGGGGGTAGATACGCAGTATTTT.

The J gene is TRBJ1-1, the V gene TRBV9; D is possibly TRBD1 (5 bases). The CDR3 is made up of 15 amino acids. V was shortened by 3 bases and J by 0 bases, with 12 bases between the two germline ends. CDR1 and CDR2 from the germline V gene are SGDLS and YYNGEE. The CDR3 loop is CASSAPGTVNTEAFF. Here the CDR3 DNA reads TGTGCCAGCAGCGCGCCAGGGACGGTGAACACTGAAGCTTTCTTT.

Here the CDR3 reads CASSSGRVPTDTQYF. The CDR3 DNA reads as TGTGCCAGCAGCTCGGGACGGGTACCCACAGATACGCAGTATTTT. V usage is TRBV5-6 and J usage is TRBJ2-3; perhaps D is TRBD1 or TRBD2 (5 bases each). The V gene's germline CDR1 is SGHDT and CDR2 YYEEEE. The CDR3 is made up of 15 amino acids. Trimming removed 3 bases at V and 2 bases at J, with 13 bases between.

V is TRBV7-6 and J is TRBJ1-1, with D hard to call. V gave up 5 bases and J gave up 2 bases, with 12 bases separating them. This CDR3 contains 14 residues. CDR1 and CDR2 (germline): SGHVS, FNYEAQ. The chain's CDR3 is CASSPLNTNTEAFF. The DNA for the CDR3 is TGTGCCAGCAGCCCCTTAAACACTAACACTGAAGCTTTCTTT. Combining the CDR3 with reference TRBV7-6 and TRBJ1-1 gives the whole variable domain GAGVSQSPRYKVTKRGQDVALRCDPISGHVSLYWYRQALGQGPEFLTYFNYEAQQDKSGLPNDRFSAERPEGSISTLTIQRTEQRDSAMYRCASSPLNTNTEAFFGQGTRLTVV.

The genes are TRBV19 and TRBJ2-3; TRBD1 might be the D (6 bases). Germline V gives CDR1 LNHDA, CDR2 SQIVND (reference sequence). The CDR3 runs 14 residues. The V and J ends lost 5 bases and 5 bases respectively, with 14 bases between them. For the CDR3, the DNA is TGTGCCAGTAGTCTGCGGACAGACAGAGATACGCAGTATTTT. This codes for CASSLRTDRDTQYF.

The V and J genes are TRBV29-1 and TRBJ1-1; no reliable D call. The CDR3 contains 13 residues. Germline loops: CDR1 SQVTM, CDR2 ANQGSEA. Between the trimmed V and J ends, which lost 6 bases and 3 bases, there was a span of 14 bases. The CDR3 DNA sequence: TGCAGCGTCCTCAAGAACTACGACACTGAAGCTTTCTTT. It encodes CSVLKNYDTEAFF.

The V gene is TRBV7-9, the J gene TRBJ1-5, with D possibly matching TRBD1 (5 bases). Deletions cut 8 bases from V and 5 bases from J, with 16 bases between. Germline V gene sequence: CDR1 SEHNR, CDR2 FQNEAQ (reference sequence). This CDR3 contains 14 residues. CDR3 protein: CASQKGTGDQPQHF. DNA of the CDR3: TGTGCCAGCCAAAAGGGGACGGGGGATCAGCCCCAGCATTTT.

The rearrangement uses TRBV9 and TRBJ2-7; 8 positions match TRBD2. The CDR3 totals 14 residues. The germline CDR1 and CDR2 sequences are SGDLS and YYNGEE. V lost 0 bases and J lost 6; bases outside the gene matches: 5. Here the CDR3 reads CASSVGAGVREQYF. Written as DNA, the CDR3 is TGTGCCAGCAGCGTAGGAGCGGGAGTACGCGAGCAGTACTTC.

The chain carries TRBV5-1 and TRBJ2-5; no firm D call. From germline, CDR1 is SGHRS and CDR2 YFSETQ. This CDR3 spans 13 amino acids. The V gene lost 0 bases and the J gene lost 2 bases, with 5 bases spanning the gap. DNA for the CDR3: TGCGCCAGCAGCTTGGGCAGACAAGAGACCCAGTACTTC. Protein product: CASSLGRQETQYF. The full variable domain, its missing parts supplied by reference TRBV5-1 and TRBJ2-5, is KAGVTQTPRYLIKTRGQQVTLSCSPISGHRSVSWYQQTPGQGLQFLFEYFSETQRNKGNFPGRFSGRQFSNSRSEMNVSTLELGDSALYLCASSLGRQETQYFGPGTRLLVL.